The clone carrying this TCR beta chain was seen many times. This sample was taken from a study of T-cell reconstitution after alpha-beta-depleted transplantation in children. It was with unique molecular identifiers that the TCRbeta library was prepared. Via MiXCR, TCRdb re-called the PCR reads, giving one row per CDR3 protein. The table records roughly 590,000 distinct CDR3 sequences, approximately 15% of them present only once. Looked up from germline, CDR1 is MNHEY and CDR2 is SVGAGI. The CDR3 has 15 residues. V lost 0 bases to trimming and J lost 6 bases, with 13 bases between them. The source was PBMCs from the stem cell graft donor, collected from the stem cell graft. The V call is TRBV6-5, the J call TRBJ2-3, with D unresolved. This TCR was sampled from a human donor who donated a stem cell graft to a child with acute myeloid leukemia. In DNA form, the CDR3 reads TGTGCCAGCAGTTACTCAACCTACCCTCCGGATACGCAGTATTTT. It encodes CASSYSTYPPDTQYF.